This T cell receptor beta chain was identified in a study of identical twins. CDR3 length equals 16 residues. The V and J ends lost 6 bases and 1 base respectively, with 17 bases between them. Per the germline V gene, CDR1 is MNHEY and CDR2 is SVGAGI. TCRdb independently ran MiXCR on the 5' RACE reads; one entry per CDR3 protein. The sample shows 690,000 or so distinct CDR3 sequences, around 8.6% of them seen only once. Study observations and caveats: Zero-insertion findings could be partly confounded by invariant cells (MAIT and iNKT cells). Fewer insertions marked abundant cord blood beta clonotypes; young adult naive trended weakly, memory not at all.

At least ten counts were recorded for this clonotype. As yet, its antigen is unknown. These sequences were also reported in another study, on yellow fever vaccine responses in identical twins.

The sample taken for sequencing was PBMCs. This receptor was obtained from a woman younger than 30 in good health. The genes are TRBV6-5 and TRBJ2-3; D gene uncertain. This CDR3 is CASRILPDARTDTQYF. Here the CDR3 DNA reads TGTGCCAGCAGAATTCTTCCGGACGCCCGCACAGATACGCAGTATTTT.